The 2 T cell receptor beta chains below were found in one sample sequenced in a study of Ad26.COV2.S vaccination and SARS-CoV-2 variants. The treatment here: around 19 received Ad26.COV2.S at low or high dose, single or two shots; 5 received placebo; per-sample allocation not given. Collection of the samples took place on day 63 after the first injection of vaccine or placebo. The table came from immunoSEQ multiplex PCR; TCRdb's copy has only in-frame clones and leaves some out. The sample has about 680,000 clones, approximately 88% seen once. This sample comprised peripheral blood, obtained in a trial of Ad26.COV2.S vaccine versus placebo. The source of these receptors is a person between 18 and 59 years old who received the Ad26.COV2.S COVID-19 vaccine or a placebo.

CDR3 residues: CASIMGGTDTQYF. DNA of the CDR3: TGTGCCAGCATTATGGGGGGAACAGATACGCAGTATTTT. This chain connects TRBV6-5 to TRBJ2-3; the D gene is possibly TRBD2 (6 bases). The CDR3 has 13 amino acids. Per the germline V gene, CDR1 is MNHEY and CDR2 is SVGAGI. The germline V and J ends were trimmed by 7 bases and 3 bases, with 11 bases remaining between them.

The CDR3 sequence is CASSLGTAPTNEKLFF. For the CDR3, the DNA is TGCGCCAGCAGCCTAGGGACGGCTCCAACTAATGAAAAACTGTTTTTT. The chain links TRBV5-1 to TRBJ1-4; possible D gene TRBD1, 5 bases. CDR3 length: 16 amino acids. V was clipped by 4 bases and J by 0 bases, with 13 bases between them. The germline gives CDR1 SGHRS, CDR2 YFSETQ.